The rows below give T cell receptor beta chains drawn from one sample of a study of blood T cell repertoires in COVID-19. The repertoire was sequenced with immunoSEQ multiplex PCR; TCRdb's copy has only in-frame clones and lacks some. In the table there are under 300,000 clones, roughly 89% of which are singletons. The sequenced sample consisted of peripheral blood. These TCRs come from a woman in her thirties with active or convalescent COVID-19. CDR3s include the opening cysteine and the closing phenylalanine or tryptophan. The order of the fields is V gene, J gene, CDR3 protein.

V gene: TRBV29-1; J gene: TRBJ2-5; CDR3 protein: CSVVLGSASRRGGAQYF
V gene: TRBV12-3/TRBV12-4; J gene: TRBJ2-7; CDR3 protein: CASSLGGNEQYF
V gene: TRBV28; J gene: TRBJ1-5; CDR3 protein: CASSFYRAGTARNQPQHF
V gene: TRBV5-1; J gene: TRBJ2-1; CDR3 protein: CASSLVGQGKDEQFF
V gene: TRBV29-1; J gene: TRBJ2-7; CDR3 protein: CSVVDSAYEQYF
V gene: TRBV4-1; J gene: TRBJ2-5; CDR3 protein: CASSQDPGQGKTQYF
V gene: TRBV9; J gene: TRBJ2-3; CDR3 protein: CASSVGPTDTQYF
V gene: TRBV29-1; J gene: TRBJ1-2; CDR3 protein: CSVGAGTGFLAGYTF
V gene: TRBV27; J gene: TRBJ2-3; CDR3 protein: CASSPPGQGRLADPHTDTQYF
V gene: TRBV9; J gene: TRBJ2-1; CDR3 protein: CASSRAGWGNEQFF
V gene: TRBV9; J gene: TRBJ1-6; CDR3 protein: CASSVRDRTGSYNSPLHF
V gene: TRBV9; J gene: TRBJ1-6; CDR3 protein: CGAGQGNSPLHF
V gene: TRBV4-1; J gene: TRBJ1-5; CDR3 protein: CASSQVLGGVQPQHF
V gene: TRBV12-3/TRBV12-4; J gene: TRBJ1-2; CDR3 protein: CASRPGSIDGYTF
V gene: TRBV28; J gene: TRBJ1-2; CDR3 protein: CASSSGGVLGQVGYTF
V gene: TRBV15; J gene: TRBJ1-4; CDR3 protein: CATSQGGDNNEKLFF
V gene: TRBV4-3; J gene: TRBJ2-1; CDR3 protein: CASSQDIPTTISSYNEQFF
V gene: TRBV14; J gene: TRBJ2-7; CDR3 protein: CASSQEASGYPLEQYF
V gene: TRBV21-1; J gene: TRBJ2-5; CDR3 protein: CASSKVKSERGSQETQYF
V gene: TRBV2; J gene: TRBJ1-5; CDR3 protein: CASSPGTGRTGNQPQHF
V gene: TRBV7-2; J gene: TRBJ1-5; CDR3 protein: CASSLGRTYSNQPQHF
V gene: TRBV10-3; J gene: TRBJ2-7; CDR3 protein: CAISETHGYEQYF
V gene: TRBV4-2; J gene: TRBJ2-7; CDR3 protein: CASSQDPGTEDEQYF
V gene: TRBV6-2/TRBV6-3; J gene: TRBJ1-2; CDR3 protein: CASSYSMSQRYGYTF
V gene: TRBV19; J gene: TRBJ1-4; CDR3 protein: CASSIAPGQSLFF
V gene: TRBV5-1; J gene: TRBJ2-3; CDR3 protein: CASSLGAFTDTQYF
V gene: TRBV27; J gene: TRBJ1-2; CDR3 protein: CASSLSSTGHPGYGYTF
V gene: TRBV5-1; J gene: TRBJ2-5; CDR3 protein: CASSRKVAGGFQETQYF
V gene: TRBV30; J gene: TRBJ2-7; CDR3 protein: CAWRSPGAYEQYF
V gene: TRBV7-2; J gene: TRBJ1-5; CDR3 protein: CASSAGQPNQPQHF
V gene: TRBV5-1; J gene: TRBJ2-3; CDR3 protein: CASRVAVTDTQYF
V gene: TRBV4-3; J gene: TRBJ2-7; CDR3 protein: CASSQGQAGEQYF
V gene: TRBV5-6; J gene: TRBJ2-2; CDR3 protein: CASSLTGPGRELFF
V gene: TRBV7-9; J gene: TRBJ2-6; CDR3 protein: CASGPGANVLTF
V gene: TRBV19; J gene: TRBJ2-1; CDR3 protein: CASSAWTGAYGYNEQFF
V gene: TRBV7-2; J gene: TRBJ1-1; CDR3 protein: CASSVDRGKNTEAFF
V gene: TRBV5-4; J gene: TRBJ2-5; CDR3 protein: CASSSTSGGRETQYF
V gene: TRBV25-1; J gene: TRBJ1-4; CDR3 protein: CASSDRVGEKLFF
V gene: TRBV7-8; J gene: TRBJ2-1; CDR3 protein: CASSPRRVGGEQFF